Presented here are 19 T cell receptor beta chains from one specimen sequenced in a study of shared clonotypes between healthy human individuals. Produced via immunoSEQ multiplex PCR; TCRdb's table is partial and in-frame only. The profile shows around 530,000 clones, roughly 79% of them singletons. Sequenced sample: PBMCs. These receptors all stem from a woman in her thirties or forties in good health. Some clones in this sample may be carry-over from other donors' samples.

The V gene is TRBV7-3, the J gene TRBJ2-1; no clear D. Per the germline V gene, CDR1 is SGHTA and CDR2 is FQGTGA. Trimming cost V 4 bases and J 5 bases, with 9 bases left between them. CDR3 size: 13 residues. DNA of the CDR3: TGTGCCAGCAGCTCAGCCCACCACAATGAGCAGTTCTTC. Translated, it gives CASSSAHHNEQFF.

The chain uses TRBV4-2 and TRBJ1-2; no clear D gene. Germline lookup yields CDR1 LGHNA and CDR2 YNFKEQ. V lost 0 bases and J 0 bases, leaving 8 bases between the germline ends. The CDR3 is made up of 15 amino acids. CDR3 sequence reads: CASSQDPTTNYGYTF. DNA for the CDR3: TGTGCCAGCAGCCAAGACCCGACCACTAACTATGGCTACACCTTC.

This sequence joins TRBV7-9 and TRBJ2-5; either TRBD1 or TRBD2 may supply D (5 bases each). The J call is in doubt because the DNA end fits TRBJ2-7 better. This CDR3 has 15 residues. CDR1 is SEHNR, CDR2 FQNEAQ, per germline (reference sequence). The CDR3 region has the DNA TGTGCCAGCAGCCCGGGACCCCACGGTTCATACGAGCAGTACTTC. This encodes CASSPGPHGSYEQYF.

The chain recombines TRBV27 with TRBJ2-1; a possible D gene is TRBD2 (5 bases). The germline CDR1 and CDR2 sequences are MNHEY and SMNVEV (reference sequence). V was pared by 7 bases and J by 5 bases, with 18 bases between. This CDR3 contains 15 residues. This chain's CDR3 is CASTLRLQDHNEQFF. The CDR3 DNA reads as TGTGCCAGCACCTTGCGACTACAAGACCACAATGAGCAGTTCTTC.

V gene TRBV6-1 combines with J gene TRBJ1-2, with a weak D call TRBD1 (6 bases). The CDR3 length is 14 residues. The germline CDR1 and CDR2 sequences are MNHNS and SASEGT. The ends were cut back, 7 bases at V and 9 bases at J, with 21 bases in the middle. CDR3 sequence (DNA): TGTGCCAGCACCCCAACAGGGACGTCTAGAAGCTACACCTTC. Translation gives CASTPTGTSRSYTF.

The sample holds a few counts of this clone. This chain joins TRBV19 and TRBJ2-7, with 7 bases matching TRBD1. This CDR3 has 14 amino acids. The V gene end was trimmed by 3 bases and the J gene end by 6 bases; junction bases not matched to a gene: 8. Germline V gene data show CDR1 as LNHDA and CDR2 as SQIVND (reference sequence). In DNA form, the CDR3 reads TGTGCCAGTAGTATGACGGGACAGTTACTCGAGCAGTACTTC. Amino acids: CASSMTGQLLEQYF.

The chain uses TRBV18 and TRBJ2-7; D not resolved. The V and J ends lost 0 bases and 3 bases respectively, with 9 bases between them. CDR1 is KGHSH, CDR2 LQKENI, per germline. The CDR3 loop spans 14 amino acids. The chain's CDR3 is CASSPPETIYEQYF. In nucleotides, the CDR3 is TGTGCCAGCTCACCACCAGAAACGATCTACGAGCAGTACTTC.

This clone has a single count. The rearrangement joins TRBV6-4 to TRBJ2-3, with 13 bases identical to TRBD2. The CDR3 is 16 residues long. J was trimmed by 4 bases and V by 6 bases; bases with no gene match: 7. CDR1 is MRHNA and CDR2 is SNTAGT in the germline V gene. CDR3 in amino acids: CASSQLAGGGSDTQYF. The CDR3 DNA reads as TGTGCCAGCAGCCAACTAGCGGGAGGGGGTTCAGATACGCAGTATTTT.

This clone has only one observation. The chain has TRBV7-9 and TRBJ2-2, with D possibly matching TRBD2 (6 bases). V lost 5 bases and J lost 4, with 14 bases in between. The CDR3 runs to 15 residues. The V gene's germline CDR1 is SEHNR and CDR2 FQNEAQ (reference sequence). CDR3 DNA: TGTGCCAGCAGCCGCGGGACCCTGGGCACCGGGGAGCTGTTTTTT. Translated: CASSRGTLGTGELFF.

The chain joins TRBV2 to TRBJ2-3; 14 nucleotides align to TRBD2. The CDR3 runs to 19 residues. V shed 1 base, J shed 4 bases, and the junction held 10 bases outside the gene matches. Germline V gives CDR1 SNHLY, CDR2 FYNNEI. CDR3 amino acids: CASSEGPGLAGVWADTQYF. The CDR3 DNA reads TGTGCCAGCAGTGAAGGACCGGGACTAGCGGGAGTATGGGCAGATACGCAGTATTTT. The complete variable domain, with remaining parts taken from reference TRBV2 and TRBJ2-3, reads EPEVTQTPSHQVTQMGQEVILRCVPISNHLYFYWYRQILGQKVEFLVSFYNNEISEKSEIFDDQFSVERPDGSNFTLKIRSTKLEDSAMYFCASSEGPGLAGVWADTQYFGPGTRLTVL.

The chain recombines TRBV7-6 with TRBJ2-6; 7 nucleotides agree with TRBD2. This CDR3 is built from 16 residues. After removal of 5 bases from V and 0 bases from J, the junction contained 4 bases not matched to a gene. Per the germline V gene, CDR1 is SGHVS and CDR2 is FNYEAQ. The CDR3 region has the DNA TGTGCCAGCAGCAATAGCGGGCCCTCTGGGGCCAACGTCCTGACTTTC. This encodes CASSNSGPSGANVLTF.

The sample holds many counts of this clone. V usage is TRBV7-2 and J usage is TRBJ2-7; tentative D call: TRBD2 (6 bases). CDR1 SGHTA and CDR2 FQGNSA come from the germline V gene. The CDR3 runs to 14 residues. Trimming took off 4 bases at V and 2 bases at J, with 12 bases between the two ends. CDR3 residues: CASSSGGGAYEQYF. The CDR3 coding sequence is TGTGCCAGCAGCTCCGGGGGAGGAGCCTACGAGCAGTACTTC.

This chain connects TRBV5-1 to TRBJ1-1; D not resolved. The CDR3 length is 13 residues. V was trimmed by 3 bases and J by 0 bases, leaving 6 bases between them. From germline, CDR1 is SGHRS and CDR2 YFSETQ. CDR3 sequence (DNA): TGCGCCAGCAGCTACCAATTGAACACTGAAGCTTTCTTT. Encoded protein: CASSYQLNTEAFF. The entire variable domain, with the rest obtained from reference TRBV5-1 and TRBJ1-1, is as follows: KAGVTQTPRYLIKTRGQQVTLSCSPISGHRSVSWYQQTPGQGLQFLFEYFSETQRNKGNFPGRFSGRQFSNSRSEMNVSTLELGDSALYLCASSYQLNTEAFFGQGTRLTVV.

The sample holds one count of this clone. This chain links TRBV30 with TRBJ2-7; 8 bases align to TRBD2. The CDR3 runs to 12 residues. V lost 5 bases to trimming and J lost 4 bases; unmatched junction nucleotides: 4. Germline loops: CDR1 GTSNPN, CDR2 SVGIG (reference sequence). In DNA form, the CDR3 reads TGTGCCTGGGGACTAGCCGAATACGAGCAGTACTTC. Translation gives CAWGLAEYEQYF.

This clone has a single count. This chain connects TRBV28 to TRBJ2-3; no firm D call. Per the germline V gene, CDR1 is MDHEN and CDR2 is SYDVKM. The CDR3 totals 12 residues. V was cut by 6 bases and J by 6 bases, with 10 bases left in between. CDR3 amino acids: CASSPWVDTQYF. The CDR3 region has the DNA TGTGCCAGCAGCCCCTGGGTGGATACGCAGTATTTT.

V gene TRBV2 combines with J gene TRBJ2-3; tentative D call: TRBD1 (6 bases). V shed 10 bases and J shed 4 bases, with 9 bases lying between them. The CDR3 runs to 11 residues. Germline CDR1 and CDR2: SNHLY and FYNNEI. CDR3: CANRVSDTQYF. CDR3 sequence (DNA): TGTGCCAACAGGGTTTCAGATACGCAGTATTTT.

The V call is TRBV7-2, the J call TRBJ2-3; D might be TRBD2 (5 bases). The CDR3 is 15 residues long. Germline assignment: CDR1 SGHTA and CDR2 FQGNSA. V was trimmed by 3 bases and J by 4 bases, leaving 14 bases between them. As DNA, the CDR3 is TGTGCCAGCAGCTTCATAACGGGATGGGCAGATACGCAGTATTTT. It codes for CASSFITGWADTQYF.

This clone was observed once. V usage is TRBV2 and J usage is TRBJ2-1; possibly TRBD2 for D (6 bases). Germline CDR1 and CDR2: SNHLY and FYNNEI. CDR3 length: 14 residues. Deletions cut 6 bases from V and 8 bases from J, with 17 bases between. CDR3 sequence: CASSPDLGGDEQFF. The CDR3 DNA reads as TGTGCCAGCAGCCCTGACTTGGGGGGTGATGAGCAGTTCTTC.

The gene calls are TRBV19 and TRBJ1-5; no definite D call. Germline-derived CDR1 and CDR2 are LNHDA and SQIVND (reference sequence). This CDR3 spans 12 amino acids. The V end lost 5 bases, the J end lost 4 bases, and 6 bases lay between the germline ends. CDR3 protein: CASSVQNQPQHF. The CDR3 nucleotides are TGTGCCAGTAGTGTACAAAATCAGCCCCAGCATTTT.